This note documents a single T cell receptor beta chain sequence. This specimen belongs to a study of blood T cell repertoires in COVID-19. About the study: Sources were T cells, B-cell-depleted T cells, or PBMCs; the material itself was cDNA or gDNA.

This CDR3 has 14 residues. The V segment lost 3 bases and the J segment 5 bases; nucleotides outside the gene matches: 7. Germline CDR1 reads SGHRS; CDR2 reads YFSETQ. Methods used by the authors: Amplification from reference gene primers served as the basis for estimated nucleated cell counts. The data were produced by immunoSEQ multiplex PCR, yet TCRdb's version contains in-frame clones alone and is incomplete. For V, J and clone size, that table is used; D and trimming come from the DNA. The data contain 80,000 to 130,000 clones, 92% of them singletons. This sequence was found in a man aged 65-85 years with acute or convalescent COVID-19. The rearrangement joins TRBV5-1 to TRBJ1-1; 7 bases align to TRBD1. The sample was peripheral blood. CDR3 residues: CASSWRQGSTEAFF. In nucleotides, the CDR3 is TGCGCCAGCAGCTGGAGACAGGGTAGTACTGAAGCTTTCTTT.